Each of the 10 T cell receptor beta chains below was sequenced from the same sample in a study of blood T cell repertoires in COVID-19. Assay used: immunoSEQ multiplex PCR; TCRdb lists only in-frame clones, some missing. The sample records roughly 33,000 clones, around 85% being singletons. Material for sequencing was peripheral blood. Receptors were obtained from a human donor with acute or convalescent COVID-19. The donor label of this sample is uncertain.

The chain carries TRBV3-1 (or the pseudogene TRBV3-2) and TRBJ2-1, with D perhaps matching TRBD2 (5 bases). The germline CDR1 and CDR2 sequences are LGHDT and YNNKEL (reference sequence). The V end was cut by 0 bases, the J end by 9 bases, with 9 bases between. This CDR3 is 13 amino acids long. This CDR3 is CASSQDLGSEQFF. The CDR3 bases are TGTGCCAGCAGCCAAGATTTAGGGAGTGAGCAGTTCTTC.

The V call is TRBV7-2, the J call TRBJ2-5; D is uncertain. Trimming took off 2 bases at V and 4 bases at J, with 8 bases between the two ends. From germline, CDR1 is SGHTA and CDR2 FQGNSA. The CDR3 has 13 amino acids. The CDR3 region is CASSLNVAETQYF. The CDR3 DNA sequence: TGTGCCAGCAGCTTAAACGTAGCAGAGACCCAGTACTTC.

This chain uses TRBV11-3 with TRBJ1-1, with 7 bases fitting TRBD1. The germline V gene has CDR1 SGHNT and CDR2 YENEEA. This CDR3 is built from 19 residues. V lost 4 bases to trimming and J lost 0 bases; unmatched junction nucleotides: 17. DNA of the CDR3: TGTGCCAGCAGCTACTATTGGGGGGACAGCCTTGAGGTGAACACTGAAGCTTTCTTT. This sequence encodes CASSYYWGDSLEVNTEAFF.

This chain connects TRBV6-2 or TRBV6-3 to TRBJ2-2, with a weak D call TRBD2 (7 bases). CDR1 is MNHEY, CDR2 SVGEGT, per germline. This CDR3 is built from 17 residues. Trimming stripped 1 base from V and 4 bases from J, with 16 bases between. The CDR3 loop reads CASSYLGGGDFTGELFF. CDR3 bases: TGTGCCAGCAGTTACTTGGGGGGGGGCGACTTCACCGGGGAGCTGTTTTTT.

The V gene is TRBV7-9, the J gene TRBJ2-5; D is unclear. CDR1 and CDR2 (germline): SEHNR, FQNEAQ (reference sequence). V was pared by 5 bases and J by 1 base, with 2 bases between. The CDR3 is made up of 11 amino acids. The CDR3 nucleotides read TGTGCCAGCAGCCTCCAAGAGACCCAGTACTTC. It encodes CASSLQETQYF.

The rearrangement joins TRBV19 to TRBJ2-1; 9 bases align to TRBD1. J was trimmed by 10 bases and V by 6 bases; bases with no gene match: 13. Per the germline V gene, CDR1 is LNHDA and CDR2 is SQIVND (reference sequence). CDR3 size: 15 residues. The DNA for the CDR3 is TGTGCCAGTAGACCAGGGACAGGGATTAAAGGGGAGCAGTTCTTC. Amino acid sequence: CASRPGTGIKGEQFF. Full variable domain (remainder filled in from reference TRBV19 and TRBJ2-1): DGGITQSPKYLFRKEGQNVTLSCEQNLNHDAMYWYRQDPGQGLRLIYYSQIVNDFQKGDIAEGYSVSREKKESFPLTVTSAQKNPTAFYLCASRPGTGIKGEQFFGPGTRLTVL.

The V and J genes are TRBV29-1 and TRBJ1-3; TRBD1 aligns across 10 bases. Germline V gives CDR1 SQVTM, CDR2 ANQGSEA. Trimming at V came to 6 bases and at J to 2 bases, leaving 4 bases not matched to a gene. The CDR3 contains 14 residues. The CDR3 region has the DNA TGCAGCGTGGGGACAGGGGCAACTGGAAACACCATATATTTT. This encodes CSVGTGATGNTIYF.

V usage is TRBV5-1 and J usage is TRBJ2-6; D unclear. This CDR3 has 14 residues. Between the trimmed V and J ends, which lost 1 base and 4 bases, there was a span of 6 bases. Germline V lookup: CDR1 SGHRS, CDR2 YFSETQ. CDR3 coding DNA: TGCGCCAGCAGCTTGAACTTCGGGGCCAACGTCCTGACTTTC. Protein: CASSLNFGANVLTF. Full variable domain (remainder filled in from reference TRBV5-1 and TRBJ2-6): KAGVTQTPRYLIKTRGQQVTLSCSPISGHRSVSWYQQTPGQGLQFLFEYFSETQRNKGNFPGRFSGRQFSNSRSEMNVSTLELGDSALYLCASSLNFGANVLTFGAGSRLTVL.

This clone has only a few counts. The chain recombines TRBV9 with TRBJ1-1, with D tentatively TRBD1 (5 bases). This CDR3 has 15 amino acids. The germline V gene encodes CDR1 SGDLS and CDR2 YYNGEE. V was cut by 4 bases and J by 5 bases, with 18 bases left in between. CDR3 sequence: CASSPDGGERTEAFF. The CDR3 DNA sequence: TGTGCCAGCAGCCCAGACGGGGGAGAGAGAACTGAAGCTTTCTTT.

The chain combines TRBV14 with TRBJ1-1; the D is unclear. The V gene lost 0 bases and the J gene lost 4 bases, with 18 bases spanning the gap. Looked up from germline, CDR1 is SGHDN and CDR2 is FVKESK. CDR3 size: 17 residues. DNA of the CDR3: TGTGCCAGCAGCCAAGAAGGGAGGTTTTTGGAGACCACTGAAGCTTTCTTT. This codes for CASSQEGRFLETTEAFF. Variable domain in full (rest from reference TRBV14 and TRBJ1-1): EAGVTQFPSHSVIEKGQTVTLRCDPISGHDNLYWYRRVMGKEIKFLLHFVKESKQDESGMPNNRFLAERTGGTYSTLKVQPAELEDSGVYFCASSQEGRFLETTEAFFGQGTRLTVV.